The TCR beta chain under discussion was sequenced for a study of shared clonotypes between healthy human individuals. Regarding the study as a whole: Sample collection involved blood only; tissue repertoires are likely different. Larger estimated richness was generally recorded for naive subsets relative to memory subsets.

Turning to this clone: Its antigen is currently unknown.

Repertoires were generated with immunoSEQ multiplex PCR, while TCRdb's copy carries only in-frame clones and drops some. The table shows approximately 1,500,000 clones, with roughly 96% occurring only once. The clonotype was recovered from a man aged 25-45 years in good health. The sample comprised naive CD4+ T cells sorted from blood. The sample's subset: CD45RA+ positively selected.

The DNA for the CDR3 is TGTGCCTACCAGCAGTTTATAACTCGCTCCTACAATGAGCAGTTCTTC. Protein: CAYQQFITRSYNEQFF. The chain employs TRBV5-4 and TRBJ2-1; D is undetermined. This CDR3 contains 16 residues. V shed 10 bases and J shed 0 bases, with 20 bases lying between them. The germline gives CDR1 SGHNT, CDR2 YYREEE (reference sequence).